This TCR beta chain originates from a study of CD8+CD57+ T cells in acquired aplastic anemia. Study-level background: Recorded DNA amounts for sorted CD4+ and CD8+ cells had an average of about 3 ug. Study conclusions and caveats: Patients and controls were found to share around 30 CD8+ CDR3 sequences.

V trimming: 0 bases; J trimming: 5 bases; junction bases outside the gene matches: 3. This CDR3 is built from 15 residues. Comments on this clonotype: Its specificity is unknown.

Genomic DNA constituted the template upon which TCR beta VDJ and CDR3 profiling was performed. TCRdb reprocessed the reads via MiXCR and lists one record per CDR3 protein. The table records 150,000 to 200,000 distinct CDR3 sequences, 35% to 55% of them present only once. V is TRBV12-3 or TRBV12-4 and J is TRBJ2-7, with TRBD1 matching 11 bases. The sequence came from a human donor in good health. Sequencing input: sorted CD4+, CD8+, or CD8+CD57+ T cells (not recorded which) from PBMCs. CDR3 protein: CASSLADRGPHEQYF. CDR3 coding DNA: TGTGCCAGCAGTTTAGCGGACAGGGGGCCCCACGAGCAGTACTTC.